Here is one T cell receptor beta chain with its context. Its specificity is not known. PCR employed 60 Vbeta and 13 Jbeta primers. The table came from immunoSEQ multiplex PCR; TCRdb's copy has only in-frame clones and leaves some out. Of around 150,000 clones listed, around three quarters were seen once; the top ten hold approximately 7.1%. The record originates from a study of cytomegalovirus exposure and HLA in healthy donors. The study, taken as a whole, reports: HLA-A and HLA-B allele assignments for most subjects were reportedly predicted accurately using TCR beta sequences. Immune exposure data for these donors was limited to CMV serostatus. Later on, an analysis showed TCR association rates differing by HLA locus, with DRB1 the most and HLA-C the fewest.

This CDR3 has 16 residues. The sample comprised PBMCs. V gene TRBV21-1 combines with J gene TRBJ2-2; TRBD1, the D gene given by the table, was not confirmed from the DNA. TRBV21-1 has pseudogene status. The receptor's source is a man aged 40-49 years in good health and CMV-seropositive. CDR3 in amino acids: CASSKGDRGTPGELFF. CDR3 DNA: TGTGCCAGCAGCAAAGGAGACAGGGGGACCCCCGGGGAGCTGTTTTTT.